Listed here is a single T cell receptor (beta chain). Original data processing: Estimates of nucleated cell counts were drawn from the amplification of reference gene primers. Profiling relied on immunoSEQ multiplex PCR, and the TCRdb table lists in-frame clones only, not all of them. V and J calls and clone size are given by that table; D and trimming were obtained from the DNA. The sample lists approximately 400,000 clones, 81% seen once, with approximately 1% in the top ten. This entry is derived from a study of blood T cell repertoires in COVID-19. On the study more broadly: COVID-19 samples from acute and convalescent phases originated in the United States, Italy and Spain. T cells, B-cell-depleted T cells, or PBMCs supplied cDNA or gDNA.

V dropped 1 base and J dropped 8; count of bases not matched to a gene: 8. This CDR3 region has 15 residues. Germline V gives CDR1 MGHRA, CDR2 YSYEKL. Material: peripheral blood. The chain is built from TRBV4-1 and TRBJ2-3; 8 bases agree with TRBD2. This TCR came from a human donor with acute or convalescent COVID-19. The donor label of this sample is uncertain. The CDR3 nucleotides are TGCGCCAGCAGCCAAGTAGCGGGAACCTCGGGTACGCAGTATTTT. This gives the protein CASSQVAGTSGTQYF.